The sequence of this T cell receptor beta chain was determined in a study of Ad26.COV2.S vaccination and SARS-CoV-2 variants. This CDR3 region has 15 residues. V dropped 5 bases and J dropped 2; count of bases not matched to a gene: 5. In germline, CDR1 is KGHSH, CDR2 LQKENI. Treatment in this sample: some 19 received Ad26.COV2.S at low or high dose, single or two shots; about five received placebo; per-sample allocation not given. The samples were gathered on day 63 after the first injection of vaccine or placebo. Here immunoSEQ multiplex PCR was the method, and the copy in TCRdb shows in-frame clones only, minus some. The sample contains hundreds of thousands of clones, around nine tenths of which appear only once.

The TCR originated in a person aged 18-65 years who received the Ad26.COV2.S COVID-19 vaccine or a placebo. The material was peripheral blood, obtained in a trial of Ad26.COV2.S vaccine versus placebo. J is TRBJ2-2 and V is TRBV18; 7 nucleotides agree with TRBD1. The chain's CDR3 is CASSLGQPNTGELFF. Here the CDR3 DNA reads TGTGCCAGCTCATTGGGACAGCCCAACACCGGGGAGCTGTTTTTT.